Below, one T cell receptor (beta chain) is given with its context. This clone's antigen is unknown. Base qualities are not recorded, but no much larger clone differs from it by a single base. The record originates from a study of blood T cell repertoires in COVID-19 (dated by TCRdb to 2019 to 2021). Regarding the complete study: The collaborator samples originated in the United States, Italy and Spain and spanned the acute and convalescent phases of COVID-19. The material from the prospective study consisted of cDNA or gDNA derived from T cells, B-cell-depleted T cells, or PBMCs. The dataset comprised deeply sampled blood TCRbeta repertoires from subjects exposed to, actively infected with, or recovered from COVID-19. The repertoires were made available in a free public database intended to serve as a resource for research on the immune response to SARS-CoV-2. The samples were drawn from the first 160 participants of the ongoing ImmuneRACE study and from 1,254 subjects provided by 6 global collaborators. Sample metadata almost always included a de-identified subject ID, COVID-19 status, age in years and sex. Where available, HLA class I and class II types were obtained from metadata supplied by the sample provider rather than from assay-based typing. Results the study describes overall, beyond this receptor: The quantity of clinical and demographic metadata differed by source and by participant and was supplied without curation.

Participants in the prospective study were enrolled through a virtual design, were aged roughly 18 to 100 years, and lived in roughly 26 United States geographic areas. In the prospective study, cohorts were assigned on the basis of participant-reported clinical history obtained from a screening survey and a study questionnaire. A participant counted as exposed if, within 2 weeks of entering the study, that participant had been in contact with someone who had a PCR-confirmed or clinician-diagnosed COVID-19 case. In the prospective study, whole blood, serum and a nasopharyngeal or oropharyngeal swab were collected from each participant by mobile phlebotomists. Additional blood draws and questionnaires over an approximately 2-month period could optionally be provided by prospective study participants. Before DNA extraction, blood samples from the prospective study were shipped at room temperature or frozen.

The immunoSEQ Assay, a bias-controlled multiplex PCR, was used to amplify TCRbeta CDR3 regions from genomic DNA. The paper's data handling went like this. Within the assay, amplification of reference gene primers was used to estimate how many nucleated cells each sample contained. To quantify the absolute abundance of each unique TCRbeta CDR3 rearrangement, sequence reads were collapsed and filtered. For each sample, productive Simpson clonality was calculated by taking the square root of Simpson's diversity index across productive rearrangements. Drawn from immuneACCESS, this table holds only the in-frame rearrangements with V and J called that TCRdb kept. Clones are partly lost; checked studies trace under half to an unresolved V gene and leave the rest unexplained. The DNA was the basis for D and trimming; V, J and clone size are from that table. The sample table holds about 300,000 clones, of which around 85% were seen once. Of the sample, 1.5% to 2% falls within the top ten clones.

Inclusive of the bounding cysteine and phenylalanine, the CDR3 is 14 residues long. Here the CDR3 DNA is all that survives: 42 bases in frame from base 1. Between the V and J ends, shortened by 3 bases and 1 base respectively, the junction contains 9 bases. CDR1 and CDR2 were assigned from the germline V gene as SNHLY and FYNNEI. The chain couples TRBV2 to TRBJ1-1; the best D guess is TRBD1, with 6 bases matching. The clonotype was recovered from a woman under 40 who had been exposed to COVID-19. The sample was PBMCs or T cells enriched from blood (not recorded which). The nucleotides are TGTGCCAGCAGTGATCAGGGGTGGAACACTGAAGCTTTCTTT. This codes for CASSDQGWNTEAFF.